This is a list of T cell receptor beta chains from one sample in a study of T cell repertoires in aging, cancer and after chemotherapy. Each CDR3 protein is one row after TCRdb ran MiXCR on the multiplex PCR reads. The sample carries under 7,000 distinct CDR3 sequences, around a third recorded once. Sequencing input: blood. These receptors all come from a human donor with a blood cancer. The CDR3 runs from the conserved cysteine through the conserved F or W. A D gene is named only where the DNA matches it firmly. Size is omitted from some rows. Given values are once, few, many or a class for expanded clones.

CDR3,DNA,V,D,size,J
CSARGSGRGGLETQYF,TGCAGTGCTAGAGGTAGCGGGCGGGGGGGCCTAGAGACCCAGTACTTC,TRBV20-1,TRBD2,.,TRBJ2-5
CSARGREGQRYEQFF,TGCAGTGCTAGAGGCCGGGAGGGCCAACGGTATGAGCAGTTCTTC,TRBV20-1,TRBD2,few,TRBJ2-1
CATSRGTGGAEQYF,TGTGCCACCAGCAGAGGGACAGGGGGGGCCGAGCAGTACTTC,TRBV15,TRBD1,.,TRBJ2-7
CAWSPGPKAFF,TGTGCCTGGTCACCGGGGCCTAAAGCTTTCTTT,TRBV30,.,medium-sized,TRBJ1-1
CASSPEAGSSYNEQSF,TGTGCCAGCAGCCCCGAAGCGGGATCTTCCTACAATGAGCAGTCCTTC,TRBV7-9,TRBD2,once,TRBJ2-1
CASSAGGQDNEQFF,TGTGCCAGCTCCGCAGGGGGCCAGGACAATGAGCAGTTCTTC,TRBV18,TRBD1,few,TRBJ2-1
CASSLREGQPQHF,TGTGCCAGCAGTTTACGGGAAGGTCAGCCCCAGCATTTT,TRBV27,.,.,TRBJ1-5
CASSLSRGAVNEQFF,TGTGCCAGCAGTTTATCCAGGGGGGCGGTGAATGAGCAGTTCTTC,TRBV27,.,.,TRBJ2-1
CASSGQANTEAFF,TGTGCCAGCAGTGGACAGGCTAACACTGAAGCTTTCTTT,TRBV6-1,.,few,TRBJ1-1
CASSIQGFPEAFF,TGCGCCAGCAGCATTCAGGGGTTCCCTGAAGCTTTCTTT,TRBV5-1,.,once,TRBJ1-1
CSAGTSGRSYNEQFF,TGCAGTGCTGGGACTAGCGGGAGATCCTACAATGAGCAGTTCTTC,TRBV20-1,TRBD2,.,TRBJ2-1